The present TCR beta chain was sequenced within a study of T cell responses to AZD1222 COVID-19 vaccine. General observations from the study: Once two AZD1222 doses were given, Spike-specific TCR breadth and depth went up.

A note on this clone: Antigen specificity is unknown.

Sequenced by immunoSEQ multiplex PCR; TCRdb stores in-frame clones only, minus some. Of about 120,000 clones in the sample, 80% to 90% were seen once. The receptor comes from an adult in good health. This specimen was peripheral blood, taken on day 0 of AZD1222 vaccination.

CDR3 coding DNA: TGTGCCAGCAGTCCTCTTGGAAATACTAGCCCGGATACGCAGTATTTT. It specifies CASSPLGNTSPDTQYF. The chain recombines TRBV7-3 with TRBJ2-3; D possibly corresponds to TRBD2 (6 bases). The CDR3 totals 16 residues. From germline, CDR1 is SGHTA and CDR2 FQGTGA. Deletions cut 6 bases from V and 6 bases from J, with 22 bases between.